This entry lists 6 T cell receptor beta chains sequenced from one sample in a study of Graves' ophthalmopathy and Graves' hyperthyroidism. Amplification targeted the TCR beta CDR3 regions, with RNA transcripts as the source material. HTBI primers served in a first-round RT-PCR, which a second-round multiplex PCR followed. TCRdb recomputed calls from the multiplex PCR reads with MiXCR, one row per CDR3 protein. The sample records under 350,000 distinct CDR3 sequences, roughly 15% being singletons. The sequencing input was peripheral blood. The origin of the receptors is an adult man with Graves' ophthalmopathy.

The V and J genes are TRBV7-9 and TRBJ1-1; no firm D call. The CDR3 is 13 residues long. V gave up 1 base and J gave up 2 bases, with 5 bases separating them. Per the germline V gene, CDR1 is SEHNR and CDR2 is FQNEAQ (reference sequence). DNA for the CDR3: TGTGCCAGCAGCTTAGGCCACAACACTGAAGCTTTCTTT. Translation gives CASSLGHNTEAFF.

This clonotype was observed at least ten times. The chain has TRBV29-1 and TRBJ2-3; 9 bases line up with TRBD2. V shed 7 bases and J 6 bases; nucleotides not matched to a gene: 11. The CDR3 is 14 residues long. CDR1 and CDR2 (germline): SQVTM, ANQGSEA. The CDR3 nucleotides are TGCAGCGCGTCCCAGCGGGGGGTCGTGGATACGCAGTATTTT. Translating it yields CSASQRGVVDTQYF.

The table lists this clonotype with many counts. The chain is built from TRBV6-5 and TRBJ2-7; D perhaps matches TRBD2 (6 bases). The CDR3 is 15 residues long. V was shortened by 0 bases and J by 7 bases, with 16 bases between the two germline ends. In germline, CDR1 is MNHEY, CDR2 SVGAGI. The CDR3 DNA follows: TGTGCCAGCAGTTACTCGAGCGTCGGAGGGAAAGAGCAGTACTTC. This sequence encodes CASSYSSVGGKEQYF.

Of note for this clonotype: This may arise from a read error, as a much more abundant clone is one base away. V usage is TRBV14 and J usage is TRBJ1-2; D is uncertain. CDR1 and CDR2 from the germline V gene are SGHDN and FVKESK. This CDR3 contains 14 residues. V lost 2 bases and J 8 bases, leaving 15 bases between the germline ends. The CDR3 protein is CASSQKSVLRGYTF. CDR3 in DNA: TGTGCCAGCAGCCAAAAATCGGTCCTACGAGGCTACACCTTC.

This clonotype occurred many times. This chain joins TRBV29-1 and TRBJ2-7, with D possibly being TRBD2 (5 bases). CDR1 is SQVTM, CDR2 ANQGSEA, per germline. Between the trimmed V and J ends, which lost 7 bases and 7 bases, there was a span of 17 bases. The CDR3 covers 12 residues. The CDR3 is CSALGNGREQYF. DNA for the CDR3: TGCAGCGCCCTCGGGAACGGCCGGGAGCAGTACTTC.

This clonotype was counted ten times or more. V usage is TRBV5-1 and J usage is TRBJ2-5, with 12 positions matching TRBD2. V lost 5 bases to trimming and J lost 5 bases; unmatched junction nucleotides: 4. CDR1 and CDR2 (germline): SGHRS, YFSETQ. This CDR3 comprises 14 residues. CDR3 protein: CASRASGRAETQYF. The CDR3 coding sequence is TGCGCCAGCAGGGCTAGCGGGAGGGCGGAGACCCAGTACTTC. The whole variable domain, filled in from reference TRBV5-1 and TRBJ2-5, reads KAGVTQTPRYLIKTRGQQVTLSCSPISGHRSVSWYQQTPGQGLQFLFEYFSETQRNKGNFPGRFSGRQFSNSRSEMNVSTLELGDSALYLCASRASGRAETQYFGPGTRLLVL.